This T cell receptor (beta chain) appears in the sequencing data of a study of blood T cell repertoires in COVID-19. The CDR3 length is 15 residues. Trimming removed 3 bases from V and 0 bases from J, with 8 bases in between. Germline assignment: CDR1 SNHLY and CDR2 FYNNEI. The table came from immunoSEQ multiplex PCR; TCRdb's copy has only in-frame clones and leaves some out. The sample has 100,000 to 120,000 clones, around 81% seen once. The V call is TRBV2, the J call TRBJ1-4, with D possibly being TRBD1 (5 bases). Sequenced input: peripheral blood. The sequence was collected from an elderly man with acute or convalescent COVID-19. CDR3 sequence: CASSDTGATNEKLFF. CDR3 nucleotide sequence: TGTGCCAGCAGTGATACAGGTGCAACTAATGAAAAACTGTTTTTT.